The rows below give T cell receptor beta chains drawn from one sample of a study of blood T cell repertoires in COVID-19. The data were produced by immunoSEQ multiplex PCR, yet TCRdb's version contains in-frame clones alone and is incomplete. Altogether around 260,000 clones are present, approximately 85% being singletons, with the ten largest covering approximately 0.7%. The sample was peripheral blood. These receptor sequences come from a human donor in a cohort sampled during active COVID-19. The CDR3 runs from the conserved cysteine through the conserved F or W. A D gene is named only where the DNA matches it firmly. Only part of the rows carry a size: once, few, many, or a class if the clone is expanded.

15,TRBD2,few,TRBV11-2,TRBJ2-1,CASSPLAGGDNEQFF,TGTGCCAGCAGCCCTCTAGCGGGCGGGGACAATGAGCAGTTCTTC
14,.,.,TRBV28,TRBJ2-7,CASSLGGKAYEQYF,TGTGCCAGCAGTTTAGGCGGGAAGGCGTACGAGCAGTACTTC
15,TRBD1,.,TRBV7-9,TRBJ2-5,CASTDPGQGGETQYF,TGTGCCAGCACGGACCCGGGACAGGGAGGAGAGACCCAGTACTTC
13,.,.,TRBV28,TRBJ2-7,CASSFRPGYEQYF,TGTGCCAGCAGTTTCCGGCCGGGTTACGAGCAGTACTTC
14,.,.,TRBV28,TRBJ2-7,CASSLSGGSYEQYF,TGTGCCAGCAGTTTATCCGGCGGATCCTACGAGCAGTACTTC
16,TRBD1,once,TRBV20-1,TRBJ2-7,CSASSLDRGLSYEQYF,TGCAGTGCTAGTAGCTTGGACAGGGGCCTCTCCTACGAGCAGTACTTC
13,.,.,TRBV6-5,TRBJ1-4,CASTGGFGEKLFF,TGTGCCAGCACCGGGGGGTTTGGGGAAAAACTGTTTTTT
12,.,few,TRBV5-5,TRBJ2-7,CASHSPAYEQYF,TGTGCCAGCCACAGTCCGGCCTACGAGCAGTACTTC
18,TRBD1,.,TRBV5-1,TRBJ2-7,CASSLAPGGQGKHYEQYF,TGCGCCAGCAGCTTGGCCCCGGGGGGACAGGGGAAACACTACGAGCAGTACTTC
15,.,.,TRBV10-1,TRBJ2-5,CASSESGAGSETQYF,TGCGCCAGCAGTGAGTCTGGTGCGGGTTCGGAGACCCAGTACTTC
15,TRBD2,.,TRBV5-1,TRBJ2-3,CASSPSSGSTDTQYF,TGCGCCAGCAGCCCTTCTAGCGGAAGCACAGATACGCAGTATTTT
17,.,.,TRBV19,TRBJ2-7,CASSISANRAHVDEQYF,TGTGCCAGTAGTATCTCAGCGAACAGGGCACATGTAGATGAGCAGTACTTC
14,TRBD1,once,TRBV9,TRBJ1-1,CASNPTGVNTEAFF,TGTGCCAGCAACCCTACAGGGGTGAACACTGAAGCTTTCTTT
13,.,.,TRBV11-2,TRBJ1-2,CASSLGTDYGYTF,TGTGCCAGCAGCTTAGGAACGGACTATGGCTACACCTTC
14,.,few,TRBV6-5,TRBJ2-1,CATVGRGIYNEQFF,TGTGCCACCGTCGGCAGGGGTATTTACAATGAGCAGTTCTTC
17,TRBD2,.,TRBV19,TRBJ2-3,CASSIDRGRGATDTQYF,TGTGCCAGTAGTATAGATCGAGGGAGGGGCGCCACAGATACGCAGTATTTT
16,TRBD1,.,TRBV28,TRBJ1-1,CASRRGQGAMNTEAFF,TGTGCCAGCCGACGGGGGCAGGGGGCGATGAACACTGAAGCTTTCTTT
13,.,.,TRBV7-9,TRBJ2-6,CASVSSGANVLTF,TGTGCCAGCGTATCCTCTGGGGCCAACGTCCTGACTTTC
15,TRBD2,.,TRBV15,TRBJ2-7,CATSRGVAGSYEQYF,TGTGCCACCAGCAGAGGGGTAGCGGGCTCCTACGAGCAGTACTTC
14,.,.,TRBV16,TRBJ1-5,CASSQSASNQPQHF,TGTGCCAGCAGCCAATCGGCCAGCAATCAGCCCCAGCATTTT
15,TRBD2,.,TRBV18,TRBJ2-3,CASSPRWASGDTQYF,TGTGCCAGCTCACCACGGTGGGCTAGCGGGGATACGCAGTATTTT
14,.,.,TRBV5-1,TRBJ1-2,CASSLGGRGSGYTF,TGCGCCAGCAGCTTGGGGGGGCGAGGGAGTGGCTACACCTTC